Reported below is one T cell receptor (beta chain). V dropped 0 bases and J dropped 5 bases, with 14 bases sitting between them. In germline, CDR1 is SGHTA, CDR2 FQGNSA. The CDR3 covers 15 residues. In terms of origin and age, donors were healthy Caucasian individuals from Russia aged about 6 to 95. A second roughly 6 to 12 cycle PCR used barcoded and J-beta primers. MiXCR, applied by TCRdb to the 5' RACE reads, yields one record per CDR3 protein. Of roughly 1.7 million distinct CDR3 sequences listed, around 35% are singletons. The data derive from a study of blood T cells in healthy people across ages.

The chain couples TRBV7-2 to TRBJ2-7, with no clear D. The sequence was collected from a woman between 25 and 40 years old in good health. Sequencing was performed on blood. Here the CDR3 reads CASSLAGVRFDEQYF. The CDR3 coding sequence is TGTGCCAGCAGCTTAGCTGGAGTCCGATTTGACGAGCAGTACTTC.